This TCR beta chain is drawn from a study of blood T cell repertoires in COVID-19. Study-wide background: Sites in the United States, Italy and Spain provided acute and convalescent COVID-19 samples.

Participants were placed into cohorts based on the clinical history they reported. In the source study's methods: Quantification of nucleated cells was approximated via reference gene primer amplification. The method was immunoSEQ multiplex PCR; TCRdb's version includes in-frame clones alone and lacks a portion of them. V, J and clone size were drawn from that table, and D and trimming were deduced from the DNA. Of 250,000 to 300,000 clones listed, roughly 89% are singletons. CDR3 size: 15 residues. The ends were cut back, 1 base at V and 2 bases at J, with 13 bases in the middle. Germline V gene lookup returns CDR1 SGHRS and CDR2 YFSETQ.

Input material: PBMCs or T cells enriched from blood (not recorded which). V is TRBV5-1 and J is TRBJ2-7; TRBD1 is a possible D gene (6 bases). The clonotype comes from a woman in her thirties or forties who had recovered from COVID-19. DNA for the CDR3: TGCGCCAGCAGCTTGACCCGGGACATACCCTACGAGCAGTACTTC. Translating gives CASSLTRDIPYEQYF.